In this sample, the clone carrying this T cell receptor (beta chain) turned up many times. Its antigen is as yet unknown. Blood genomic DNA input for TRB amplification was 250-500 ng. This sample is part of a study of T and B cells in COVID-19 patients. Study-wide findings and caveats: Highly clonal in active COVID-19, TRB repertoires exceeded healthy-donor diversity and richness at recovery.

The germline V and J ends were trimmed by 4 bases and 4 bases, with 14 bases remaining between them. This CDR3 region has 16 residues. Germline loops: CDR1 SGHDN, CDR2 FVKESK. BIOMED2 TRB-A/B primer pools were used in multiplex TRB PCR. MiXCR, run by TCRdb on the multiplex PCR reads, gives a single entry per CDR3 protein. Seen here are 4,500 to 6,500 distinct CDR3 sequences, roughly 25% observed once, and the top ten hold roughly 10%. This clonotype was obtained from a human donor with active COVID-19. The chain couples TRBV14 to TRBJ2-6; D is ambiguous. The material sequenced was blood. The CDR3 DNA follows: TGTGCCAGCAGCCTATTTCCCGGCTCCGGGGCCAACGTCCTGACTTTC. This translates into CASSLFPGSGANVLTF. Supplemented by reference TRBV14 and TRBJ2-6, the full variable domain reads EAGVTQFPSHSVIEKGQTVTLRCDPISGHDNLYWYRRVMGKEIKFLLHFVKESKQDESGMPNNRFLAERTGGTYSTLKVQPAELEDSGVYFCASSLFPGSGANVLTFGAGSRLTVL.